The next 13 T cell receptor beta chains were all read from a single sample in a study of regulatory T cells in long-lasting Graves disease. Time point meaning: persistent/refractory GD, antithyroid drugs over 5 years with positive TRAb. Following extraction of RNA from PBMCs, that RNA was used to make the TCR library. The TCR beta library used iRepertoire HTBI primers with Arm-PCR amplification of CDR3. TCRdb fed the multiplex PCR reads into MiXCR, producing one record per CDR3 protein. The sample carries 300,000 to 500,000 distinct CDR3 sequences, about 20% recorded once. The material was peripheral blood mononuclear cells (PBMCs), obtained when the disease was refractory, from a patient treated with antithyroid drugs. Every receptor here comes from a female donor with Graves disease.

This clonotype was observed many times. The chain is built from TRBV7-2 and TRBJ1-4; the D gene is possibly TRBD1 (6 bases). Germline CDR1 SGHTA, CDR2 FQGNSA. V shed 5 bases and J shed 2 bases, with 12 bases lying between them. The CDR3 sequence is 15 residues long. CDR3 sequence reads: CASSPTGATNEKLFF. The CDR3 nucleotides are TGTGCCAGCAGCCCCACGGGGGCCACTAATGAAAAACTGTTTTTT. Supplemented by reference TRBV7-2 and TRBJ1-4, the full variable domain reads GAGVSQSPSNKVTEKGKDVELRCDPISGHTALYWYRQSLGQGLEFLIYFQGNSAPDKSGLPSDRFSAERTGGSVSTLTIQRTQQEDSAVYLCASSPTGATNEKLFFGSGTQLSVL.

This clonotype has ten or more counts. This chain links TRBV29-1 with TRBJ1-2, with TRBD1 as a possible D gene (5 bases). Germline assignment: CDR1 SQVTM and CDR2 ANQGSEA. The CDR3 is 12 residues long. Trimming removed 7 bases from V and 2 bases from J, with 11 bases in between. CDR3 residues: CSERGLNYGYTF. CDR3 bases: TGCAGCGAAAGGGGCCTGAACTATGGCTACACCTTC. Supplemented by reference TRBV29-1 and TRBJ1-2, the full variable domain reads SAVISQKPSRDICQRGTSLTIQCQVDSQVTMMFWYRQQPGQSLTLIATANQGSEATYESGFVIDKFPISRPNLTFSTLTVSNMSPEDSSIYLCSERGLNYGYTFGSGTRLTVV.

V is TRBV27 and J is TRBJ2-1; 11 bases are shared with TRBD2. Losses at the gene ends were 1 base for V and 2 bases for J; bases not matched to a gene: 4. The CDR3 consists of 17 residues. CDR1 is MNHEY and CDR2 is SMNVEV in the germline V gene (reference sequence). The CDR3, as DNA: TGTGCCAGCAGTTTATTTGTAGCGGGAGGGCCCTACAATGAGCAGTTCTTC. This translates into CASSLFVAGGPYNEQFF.

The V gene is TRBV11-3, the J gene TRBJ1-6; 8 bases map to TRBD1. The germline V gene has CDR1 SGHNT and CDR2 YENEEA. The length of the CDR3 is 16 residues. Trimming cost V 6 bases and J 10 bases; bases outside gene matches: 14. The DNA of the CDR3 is TGTGCCAGCAGACTCGGAAGGGGCAGGGGGCAATCACCCCTCCACTTT. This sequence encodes CASRLGRGRGQSPLHF.

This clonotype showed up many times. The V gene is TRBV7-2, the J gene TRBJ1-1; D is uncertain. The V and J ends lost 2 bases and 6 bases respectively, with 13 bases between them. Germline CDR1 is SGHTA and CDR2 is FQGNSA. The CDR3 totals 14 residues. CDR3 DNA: TGTGCCAGCAGCTTAACGCCAGAGATTTCTGAAGCTTTCTTT. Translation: CASSLTPEISEAFF.

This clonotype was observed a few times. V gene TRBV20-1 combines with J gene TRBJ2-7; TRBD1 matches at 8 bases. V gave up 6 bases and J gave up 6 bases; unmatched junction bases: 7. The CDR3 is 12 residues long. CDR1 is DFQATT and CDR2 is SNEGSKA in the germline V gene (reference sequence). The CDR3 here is CSAPGRGPEQYF. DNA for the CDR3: TGCAGTGCGCCCGGCAGGGGGCCCGAGCAGTACTTC.

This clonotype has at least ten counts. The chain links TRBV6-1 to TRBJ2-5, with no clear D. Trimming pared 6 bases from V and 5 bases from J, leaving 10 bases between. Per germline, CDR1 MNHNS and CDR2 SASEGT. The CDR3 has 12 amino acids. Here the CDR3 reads CASSWIRETQYF. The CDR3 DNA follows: TGTGCCAGCAGCTGGATCCGGGAGACCCAGTACTTC.

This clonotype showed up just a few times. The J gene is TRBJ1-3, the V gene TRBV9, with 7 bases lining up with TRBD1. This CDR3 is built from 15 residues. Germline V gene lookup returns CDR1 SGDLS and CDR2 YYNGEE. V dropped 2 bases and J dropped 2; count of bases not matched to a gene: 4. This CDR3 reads CASSVTGDAGNTIYF. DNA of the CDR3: TGTGCCAGCAGCGTCACAGGGGATGCTGGAAACACCATATATTTT.

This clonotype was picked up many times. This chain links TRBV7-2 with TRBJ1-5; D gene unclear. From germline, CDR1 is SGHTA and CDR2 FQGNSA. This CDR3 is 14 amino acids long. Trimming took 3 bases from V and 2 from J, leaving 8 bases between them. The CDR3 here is CASSFRGGNQPQHF. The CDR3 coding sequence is TGTGCCAGCAGCTTTAGAGGTGGCAATCAGCCCCAGCATTTT.

The CDR3 reads CASSSLGDGHKPQHF. The CDR3 coding sequence is TGTGCCAGCAGCTCCCTAGGGGACGGCCACAAGCCCCAGCATTTT. The chain has TRBV27 and TRBJ1-5, with a weak D call TRBD1 (5 bases). The CDR3 has 15 residues. Between the trimmed V and J ends, which lost 6 bases and 8 bases, there was a span of 20 bases. Germline lookup yields CDR1 MNHEY and CDR2 SMNVEV (reference sequence).

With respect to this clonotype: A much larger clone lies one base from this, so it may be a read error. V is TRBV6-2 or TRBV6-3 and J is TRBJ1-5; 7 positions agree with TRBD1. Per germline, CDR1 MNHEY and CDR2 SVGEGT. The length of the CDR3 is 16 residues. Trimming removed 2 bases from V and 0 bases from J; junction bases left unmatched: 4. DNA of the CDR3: TGTGCCAGCAGTTACGTCGGGACAGATAGCAATCAGCCCCAGCATTTT. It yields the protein CASSYVGTDSNQPQHF.

CDR3 region: CASSPSGGSKEKLFF. The CDR3 DNA is TGTGCCAGCAGCCCCAGTGGGGGCAGCAAAGAAAAACTGTTTTTT. This chain connects TRBV9 to TRBJ1-4; TRBD1 might be the D (6 bases). Germline values: CDR1 SGDLS, CDR2 YYNGEE. The V end was cut by 4 bases, the J end by 8 bases, with 18 bases between. The CDR3 contains 15 residues. Variable domain in full (rest from reference TRBV9 and TRBJ1-4): DSGVTQTPKHLITATGQRVTLRCSPRSGDLSVYWYQQSLDQGLQFLIQYYNGEERAKGNILERFSAQQFPDLHSELNLSSLELGDSALYFCASSPSGGSKEKLFFGSGTQLSVL.

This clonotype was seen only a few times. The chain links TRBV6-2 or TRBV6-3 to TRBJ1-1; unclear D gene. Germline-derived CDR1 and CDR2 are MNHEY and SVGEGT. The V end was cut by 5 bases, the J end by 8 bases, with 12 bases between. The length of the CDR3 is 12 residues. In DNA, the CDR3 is TGTGCCAGCAGTGAAATTCGCTCAGAAGCTTTCTTT. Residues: CASSEIRSEAFF.